This T cell receptor (beta chain) was captured in a study of T-cell memory formation after mild COVID-19. It was 5'RACE with constant-segment primers that produced the TCR alpha and TCR beta cDNA libraries, which carried sample barcodes and UMIs. MiXCR, run by TCRdb on the 5' RACE reads, gives a single entry per CDR3 protein. Of roughly 170,000 distinct CDR3 sequences listed, roughly 18% are singletons. This clonotype has a handful of counts. Antigen specificity is unknown. The study's findings and limits: Memory from before infection featured some responding clones, which suggests cross-reactive memory joined.

This clonotype was sampled from a man aged 18-30 years who had mild COVID-19 (a few samples of this study predate the infection). Cell type and time point are not known. The sample taken for sequencing was PBMCs or a T cell subset sorted from them (not recorded which).

This chain's CDR3 is CSAQGGNYEQYF. CDR3 sequence (DNA): TGCAGTGCTCAAGGAGGGAACTACGAGCAGTACTTC. This sequence joins TRBV20-1 and TRBJ2-7, with a possible D match to TRBD2 (6 bases). The V and J ends lost 5 bases and 3 bases respectively, with 11 bases between them. The length of the CDR3 is 12 residues. Germline values: CDR1 DFQATT, CDR2 SNEGSKA (reference sequence).